A single sample gave rise to the 23 T cell receptor beta chains below, sequenced in a study of long-term antiretroviral therapy in people with HIV. The run of the v3.0 immunoSEQ assay was at survey level. Clones were read by immunoSEQ multiplex PCR, and TCRdb kept only the in-frame ones, dropping some. The data contain approximately 35,000 clones, over 75% of them singletons. The input for sequencing was unsorted PBMCs, taken 2.2 years after starting antiretroviral therapy. The receptors were gathered from a man younger than 30 with HIV.

V gene TRBV7-9 combines with J gene TRBJ1-1, with D unclear. This CDR3 comprises 14 residues. Germline CDR1 and CDR2: SEHNR and FQNEAQ (reference sequence). The V end was cut by 1 base, the J end by 4 bases, with 10 bases between. The CDR3 nucleotides read TGTGCCAGCAGCTTAGGTAGGAGTGGCACTGAAGCTTTCTTT. This codes for CASSLGRSGTEAFF.

This clone showed up just once. V and J are TRBV6-5 and TRBJ1-1; D may be TRBD1 (6 bases). The CDR3 is 14 amino acids. Germline assignment: CDR1 MNHEY and CDR2 SVGAGI. With 4 bases removed from V and 1 base from J, the gap between germline ends came to 10 bases. CDR3 protein: CASSLGGPNTEAFF. CDR3 DNA sequence: TGTGCCAGCAGTTTGGGGGGGCCGAACACTGAAGCTTTCTTT.

For the CDR3, the DNA is TGTGCCAGCAGTGACGGGAGGGCCTTCTTTCGAGAGACCCAGTACTTC. Its protein product is CASSDGRAFFRETQYF. J is TRBJ2-5 and V is TRBV6-1; TRBD2 aligns across 8 bases. Germline V CDR1 and CDR2: MNHNS, SASEGT. The CDR3 is made up of 16 amino acids. The ends lost 3 bases at V and 4 bases at J; junction bases unmatched: 10.

This chain links TRBV5-4 with TRBJ2-2; no reliable D call. V was cut by 4 bases and J by 5 bases, with 6 bases left in between. CDR1 SGHNT and CDR2 YYREEE come from the germline V gene (reference sequence). The length of the CDR3 is 12 residues. The CDR3 DNA reads as TGTGCCAGCAGCCCGTGGACCGGGGAGCTGTTTTTT. It yields the protein CASSPWTGELFF.

The V call is TRBV7-9, the J call TRBJ2-7; 8 positions match TRBD2. V was pared by 5 bases and J by 3 bases, with 9 bases of the junction left unmatched. CDR1 is SEHNR and CDR2 is FQNEAQ in the germline V gene (reference sequence). The length of the CDR3 is 15 residues. DNA of the CDR3: TGTGCCAGCAGCCTCGCCGAGACTAGCGACTACGAGCAGTACTTC. It is translated as CASSLAETSDYEQYF.

This sequence joins TRBV5-1 and TRBJ2-1, with D possibly TRBD2 on 5 matching bases. This CDR3 has 14 amino acids. CDR1 is SGHRS and CDR2 is YFSETQ in the germline V gene. With 0 bases removed from V and 6 bases from J, the gap between germline ends came to 10 bases. CDR3 protein: CASSLAGVVNEQFF. CDR3 DNA: TGCGCCAGCAGCTTGGCCGGGGTAGTCAATGAGCAGTTCTTC.

The rearrangement links TRBV15 to TRBJ2-7, with D unresolved. This CDR3 is 12 amino acids long. Germline CDR1 is LNHNV and CDR2 is YYDKDF (reference sequence). The V and J ends lost 0 bases and 8 bases respectively, with 8 bases between them. CDR3 sequence: CATSRDSVKQYF. CDR3 coding DNA: TGTGCCACCAGCAGAGACTCCGTCAAGCAGTACTTC.

V usage is TRBV29-1 and J usage is TRBJ2-7, with TRBD2 matching 9 bases. Unmatched junction bases numbered 3, after V lost 4 bases and J lost 5 bases. This CDR3 is 12 amino acids long. CDR1 is SQVTM and CDR2 is ANQGSEA in the germline V gene. The CDR3 DNA follows: TGCAGCGTTGTCGTAGCGGGGGACGAGCAGTACTTC. Protein product: CSVVVAGDEQYF.

Here the CDR3 reads CASSLGGDGGNTIYF. The CDR3 region has the DNA TGCGCCAGCAGCTTGGGTGGGGACGGCGGAAACACCATATATTTT. The chain couples TRBV5-1 to TRBJ1-3; TRBD1 is a possible D gene (5 bases). Germline V lookup: CDR1 SGHRS, CDR2 YFSETQ. The germline V and J ends were trimmed by 0 bases and 4 bases, with 11 bases remaining between them. This CDR3 contains 15 residues.

The V and J genes are TRBV7-8 and TRBJ1-3, with unresolved D. This CDR3 contains 15 residues. V dropped 5 bases and J dropped 0 bases, with 11 bases sitting between them. Germline V lookup: CDR1 SGHVS, CDR2 FQNEAQ. As DNA, the CDR3 is TGTGCCAGCAGCCCCCGCGGGAACTCTGGAAACACCATATATTTT. Translating it yields CASSPRGNSGNTIYF. Variable domain in full (rest from reference TRBV7-8 and TRBJ1-3): GAGVSQSPRYKVAKRGQDVALRCDPISGHVSLFWYQQALGQGPEFLTYFQNEAQLDKSGLPSDRFFAERPEGSVSTLKIQRTQQEDSAVYLCASSPRGNSGNTIYFGEGSWLTVV.

This clone was seen only once. This rearrangement joins TRBV5-6 to TRBJ2-1, with 10 positions matching TRBD2. V gave up 0 bases and J gave up 6 bases; unmatched junction bases: 6. Germline CDR1 and CDR2: SGHDT and YYEEEE. The CDR3 is 16 amino acids. DNA of the CDR3: TGTGCCAGCAGCTTGGTATGGAGCGGGGGGGCCAATGAGCAGTTCTTC. Translating gives CASSLVWSGGANEQFF.

This clone was seen only a few times. V is TRBV28 and J is TRBJ2-7; weak D call: TRBD2 (6 bases). The germline CDR1 and CDR2 sequences are MDHEN and SYDVKM. V was clipped by 7 bases and J by 3 bases, with 22 bases between them. The CDR3 consists of 16 residues. CDR3 protein: CASTYSPSGTFYEQYF. In nucleotides, the CDR3 is TGTGCCAGCACCTACTCTCCTTCCGGGACTTTCTACGAGCAGTACTTC.

The table lists this clone with a count of one. The V call is TRBV15, the J call TRBJ2-7, with TRBD2 matching 8 bases. Germline trimming cut 4 bases from V and 6 bases from J; bases unmatched to any gene: 11. The CDR3 spans 15 residues. In germline, CDR1 is LNHNV, CDR2 YYDKDF (reference sequence). The CDR3 protein is CATSTTGTGGVEQYF. In DNA, the CDR3 is TGTGCCACCAGCACAACCGGGACGGGAGGGGTCGAGCAGTACTTC.

This rearrangement joins TRBV7-9 to TRBJ2-7, with D hard to call. CDR1 is SEHNR and CDR2 is FQNEAQ in the germline V gene (reference sequence). The CDR3 has 13 residues. V was shortened by 4 bases and J by 4 bases, with 11 bases between the two germline ends. CDR3 DNA sequence: TGTGCCAGCAGCTCCCCGGGTAATTACGAGCAGTACTTC. Translating gives CASSSPGNYEQYF.

Only a few counts were recorded for this clone. The rearrangement joins TRBV29-1 to TRBJ1-5; no reliable D call. Between the trimmed V and J ends, which lost 5 bases and 3 bases, there was a span of 11 bases. The length of the CDR3 is 13 residues. Germline-derived CDR1 and CDR2 are SQVTM and ANQGSEA. The CDR3 DNA reads as TGCAGCGTTTCCGTATATGACAATCAGCCCCAGCATTTT. As protein: CSVSVYDNQPQHF. Together with reference TRBV29-1 and TRBJ1-5, the CDR3 gives the full variable domain: SAVISQKPSRDICQRGTSLTIQCQVDSQVTMMFWYRQQPGQSLTLIATANQGSEATYESGFVIDKFPISRPNLTFSTLTVSNMSPEDSSIYLCSVSVYDNQPQHFGDGTRLSIL.

The chain is built from TRBV6-6 and TRBJ2-4; D unresolved. Trimming stripped 4 bases from V and 9 bases from J, with 7 bases between. The CDR3 is 11 amino acids. Germline V lookup: CDR1 MNHNY, CDR2 SVGAGI (reference sequence). The DNA of the CDR3 is TGTGCCAGCAGTTCTAGTGGCATTCAGTACTTC. This codes for CASSSSGIQYF.

The V call is TRBV4-3, the J call TRBJ2-2, with 9 nucleotides matching TRBD2. Germline V CDR1 and CDR2: LGHNA, YSLEER. The CDR3 runs to 16 residues. After removal of 0 bases from V and 4 bases from J, the junction contained 3 bases not matched to a gene. The CDR3 reads CASSQDAGGLTGELFF. DNA of the CDR3: TGCGCCAGCAGCCAAGATGCGGGAGGGCTCACCGGGGAGCTGTTTTTT.

This clone has a single count. The genes are TRBV30 and TRBJ1-4; possible D gene TRBD1, 5 bases. Trimming shortened V by 3 bases and J by 10 bases, and 21 bases separated the two germline ends. Germline V gives CDR1 GTSNPN, CDR2 SVGIG (reference sequence). CDR3 length: 15 amino acids. The CDR3 spells CAWSDPLREGVKLFF. DNA of the CDR3: TGTGCCTGGAGCGACCCACTCAGGGAAGGGGTAAAACTGTTTTTT.

The rearrangement joins TRBV7-9 to TRBJ2-1; 7 bases match TRBD2. In germline, CDR1 is SEHNR, CDR2 FQNEAQ (reference sequence). V gave up 5 bases and J gave up 0 bases; unmatched junction bases: 4. The CDR3 spans 15 residues. As DNA, the CDR3 is TGTGCCAGCAGCATCACTAGCGTCTCCTACAATGAGCAGTTCTTC. Encoded protein: CASSITSVSYNEQFF.

The J gene is TRBJ1-2, the V gene TRBV28, with D perhaps matching TRBD1 (5 bases). The CDR3 length is 14 residues. V shed 6 bases and J shed 1 base, with 12 bases lying between them. Germline V gene lookup returns CDR1 MDHEN and CDR2 SYDVKM. The CDR3 coding sequence is TGTGCCAGCAGGCAAGCGGGGGATAACTATGGCTACACCTTC. Translated: CASRQAGDNYGYTF.

The V gene is TRBV19, the J gene TRBJ2-3; 10 nucleotides match TRBD1. J lost 6 bases, V lost 3 bases, and 3 bases had no gene match. Germline CDR1 and CDR2: LNHDA and SQIVND (reference sequence). The CDR3 sequence is 14 residues long. The chain's CDR3 is CASSIGTGADTQYF. The CDR3 nucleotides are TGTGCCAGTAGTATCGGGACAGGGGCGGATACGCAGTATTTT.

This clone was seen once. The chain combines TRBV19 with TRBJ1-1; unclear D gene. The germline V and J ends were trimmed by 3 bases and 7 bases, with 15 bases remaining between them. CDR3 length: 14 residues. The V gene's germline CDR1 is LNHDA and CDR2 SQIVND (reference sequence). The CDR3 sequence: CASSIGPAVGEAFF. CDR3 DNA: TGTGCCAGTAGTATCGGGCCGGCGGTGGGTGAAGCTTTCTTT. The full variable domain, completed using reference TRBV19 and TRBJ1-1, is DGGITQSPKYLFRKEGQNVTLSCEQNLNHDAMYWYRQDPGQGLRLIYYSQIVNDFQKGDIAEGYSVSREKKESFPLTVTSAQKNPTAFYLCASSIGPAVGEAFFGQGTRLTVV.

The chain links TRBV29-1 to TRBJ2-5; 8 positions match TRBD2. The J segment lost 3 bases and the V segment lost 8 bases, leaving 8 bases of the junction unmatched. The CDR3 is 13 residues long. Germline V CDR1 and CDR2: SQVTM, ANQGSEA. The CDR3 DNA sequence: TGCAGCTTACCCGGGACTAGTAAAGAGACCCAGTACTTC. Amino acids: CSLPGTSKETQYF.